A selection of T cell receptor beta chains follows, all from one sample in a study of a mutant IDH1 vaccine in newly diagnosed glioma. The table came from immunoSEQ multiplex PCR; TCRdb's copy has only in-frame clones and leaves some out. The repertoire holds 15,000 or so clones, with 95% as singletons. The sequences come from peripheral blood mononuclear cells (PBMCs), collected from a glioma patient treated with radiotherapy, temozolomide or both. These receptors were collected from a woman between 18 and 30 years old with glioma. Some clones in this sample may be carry-over from other donors' samples. The CDR3 runs from the conserved cysteine through the conserved F or W. The D gene is left open where the match is weak. For some rows the clone size is stated as once, few or many, or as a class when expanded; others skip it.

V	D	J	size	CDR3	DNA
TRBV7-2	TRBD2	TRBJ2-3	.	CASSYRRLAGADTQYF	TGTGCCAGCAGCTACCGACGACTAGCGGGAGCGGATACGCAGTATTTT
TRBV6-1	.	TRBJ2-7	.	CASSDIISLLSSYEQYF	TGTGCCAGCAGTGATATAATATCGCTGCTATCCTCCTACGAGCAGTACTTC
TRBV11-2	.	TRBJ1-2	once	CASSLRLGGGYTF	TGTGCCAGCAGCTTAAGGCTGGGCGGAGGCTACACCTTC
TRBV19	TRBD1	TRBJ2-6	.	CASTTVGGTAGANVLTF	TGTGCCAGTACTACGGTAGGTGGGACAGCTGGGGCCAACGTCCTGACTTTC
TRBV7-9	TRBD2	TRBJ2-7	.	CASSFFLGGTFTSHEQYF	TGTGCCAGCAGCTTCTTCTTGGGGGGGACTTTCACCAGCCACGAGCAGTACTTC
TRBV11-3	.	TRBJ2-7	.	CASSSLYEQYF	TGTGCCAGCAGCTCCCTCTACGAGCAGTACTTC
TRBV27	TRBD1	TRBJ2-3	.	CASSSPGGAAAEYF	TGTGCCAGCAGTTCCCCAGGGGGCGCCGCGGCAGAGTATTTT
TRBV5-1	.	TRBJ2-2	.	CASSLEASGGPGELFF	TGCGCCAGCAGCTTGGAAGCTTCCGGGGGGCCCGGGGAGCTGTTTTTT
TRBV4-1	TRBD2	TRBJ2-7	.	CASSQERLAGAGEQYF	TGCGCCAGCAGCCAAGAACGGCTAGCGGGAGCTGGCGAGCAGTACTTC
TRBV6-5	.	TRBJ1-3	.	CASSPYAGNTIYF	TGTGCCAGCAGTCCCTACGCTGGAAACACCATATATTTT
TRBV5-8	.	TRBJ1-5	.	CASSGQGNNQPQHF	TGTGCCAGCAGTGGCCAGGGGAACAATCAGCCCCAGCATTTT
TRBV2	TRBD2	TRBJ2-7	.	CASTSDGTSGKYEQYF	TGTGCCAGCACCTCCGATGGGACTAGCGGGAAGTACGAGCAGTACTTC
TRBV5-6	.	TRBJ2-3	.	CASSFIRTDTQYF	TGTGCCAGCAGCTTCATACGGACAGATACGCAGTATTTT
TRBV18	TRBD2	TRBJ2-3	few	CASSPLSGGVADTQYF	TGTGCCAGCTCACCACTTAGCGGGGGGGTCGCGGATACGCAGTATTTT
TRBV28	.	TRBJ2-2	.	CASSLVTGELFF	TGTGCCAGCAGTTTGGTCACCGGGGAGCTGTTTTTT
TRBV11-1	TRBD2	TRBJ2-3	.	CASSLGPGLAGGTDTQYF	TGTGCCAGCAGCTTAGGCCCAGGACTAGCGGGAGGCACAGATACGCAGTATTTT
TRBV2	.	TRBJ2-1	.	CASKNGAMHNEQFF	TGTGCCAGCAAGAACGGGGCTATGCACAATGAGCAGTTCTTC
TRBV19	TRBD2	TRBJ2-1	.	CASSILAGGGNEQFF	TGTGCCAGTAGTATACTAGCGGGGGGAGGGAATGAGCAGTTCTTC
TRBV27	TRBD1	TRBJ1-5	.	CASSPLPTGPHQPQHF	TGTGCCAGCTCTCCCCTTCCGACAGGGCCACATCAGCCCCAGCATTTT
TRBV7-8	TRBD1	TRBJ1-5	.	CASSSQGASNQPQHF	TGTGCCAGCAGCTCACAGGGGGCTAGCAATCAGCCCCAGCATTTT
TRBV7-9	TRBD1	TRBJ2-7	.	CASSQATGGGEQYF	TGTGCCAGCAGCCAAGCTACAGGGGGCGGCGAGCAGTACTTC
TRBV7-9	TRBD2	TRBJ2-1	.	CASRRDRLAGGYNEQFF	TGTGCCAGCAGACGAGACCGACTAGCGGGGGGGTACAATGAGCAGTTCTTC
TRBV7-8	TRBD2	TRBJ2-2	.	CASLAGNTGELFF	TGTGCCAGCCTAGCGGGGAACACCGGGGAGCTGTTTTTT
TRBV5-4	.	TRBJ2-4	.	CASSLVGANIQYF	TGTGCCAGCAGCTTGGTGGGGGCAAACATTCAGTACTTC
TRBV29-1	.	TRBJ1-1	.	CSVVPVFGAFF	TGCAGCGTTGTTCCGGTTTTTGGGGCTTTCTTT
TRBV19	.	TRBJ1-3	.	CASAPGGGYSGNTIYF	TGTGCCAGTGCTCCAGGAGGGGGTTACTCTGGAAACACCATATATTTT
TRBV19	TRBD1	TRBJ1-1	.	CASSTDRGSEAFF	TGTGCCAGTAGTACCGACAGGGGCAGTGAAGCTTTCTTT
TRBV6-6	TRBD1	TRBJ2-7	.	CASSPDRIRNEQYF	TGTGCCAGCAGTCCGGACAGGATTCGTAACGAGCAGTACTTC
TRBV7-3	TRBD1	TRBJ2-1	.	CASSSQGALNEQFF	TGTGCCAGCAGCTCCCAGGGGGCGCTCAATGAGCAGTTCTTC
TRBV28	.	TRBJ2-7	few	CASSTTGSYEQYF	TGTGCCAGCAGCACCACAGGCTCCTACGAGCAGTACTTC
TRBV30	.	TRBJ2-7	.	CAWSRIILGDLLPYEQYF	TGTGCCTGGAGCCGAATCATCCTGGGGGACCTGCTCCCCTACGAGCAGTACTTC
TRBV4-3	.	TRBJ2-7	.	CASSQDLIRGYEQYF	TGCGCCAGCAGCCAAGATCTTATTAGAGGCTACGAGCAGTACTTC
TRBV27	.	TRBJ1-4	.	CASSRTENNEKLFF	TGTGCCAGCAGTCGGACGGAGAATAATGAAAAACTGTTTTTT